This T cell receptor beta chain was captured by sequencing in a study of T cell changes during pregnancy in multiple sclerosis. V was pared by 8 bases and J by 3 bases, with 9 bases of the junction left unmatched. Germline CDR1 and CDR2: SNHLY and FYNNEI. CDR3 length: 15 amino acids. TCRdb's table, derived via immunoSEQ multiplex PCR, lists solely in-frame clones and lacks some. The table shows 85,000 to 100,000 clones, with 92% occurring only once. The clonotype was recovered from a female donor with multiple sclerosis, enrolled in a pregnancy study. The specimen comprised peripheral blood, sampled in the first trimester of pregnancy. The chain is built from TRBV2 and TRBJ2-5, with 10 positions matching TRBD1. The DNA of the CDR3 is TGTGCCAGCCCCACGGACAGGGGGATAAAAGAGACCCAGTACTTC. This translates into CASPTDRGIKETQYF.